Sequencing of this TCR beta chain was carried out in a study of beta chain features in type 1 diabetes. Overall study context: Healthy donors resembled patients in age, gender and cell yields.

Investigators reverse transcribed all isolated RNA, so they sequenced expressed TCRB transcripts. Clones were read by immunoSEQ multiplex PCR, and TCRdb kept only the in-frame ones, dropping some. The profile covers 600,000 or so clones, with 9.5% to 15% appearing a single time and about 0.11% taken by the ten largest. This clone has a handful of counts. Its antigen is unknown. The sample carries other DNA sequences with the same CDR3. Broader study findings: Shortening that was moderate but significant affected the TCRB CDR3s of Type 1 diabetes patients in all four CD4+ subsets.

Isolation of CD4+ naive, central memory, regulatory and stem cell-like memory cells was achieved by sorting via CD45RO/CCR7/CD25/CD127/CD95/CD27. Source material: naive CD4+ T cells from blood. The origin of this receptor is a man in his thirties or forties with type 1 diabetes.

This chain's CDR3 is CASSLVGTDTQYF. DNA for the CDR3: TGTGCCAGCAGCTTGGTGGGAACAGATACGCAGTATTTT. The V and J genes are TRBV5-4 and TRBJ2-3, with no clear D. This CDR3 region has 13 residues. CDR1 and CDR2 from the germline V gene are SGHNT and YYREEE (reference sequence). Trimming stripped 0 bases from V and 3 bases from J, with 5 bases between.